One and the same sample provided the 14 T cell receptor beta chains below, sequenced in a study of T cell repertoires in cytomegalovirus infection. No antigen is known for these receptors. TCRdb processed the reads anew with MiXCR; each CDR3 protein has one entry. This table holds about 130,000 distinct CDR3 sequences, around 32% found once. The starting material was CD8+ T cells from cultured PBMCs, obtained from culture after CMV antigen stimulation. These receptors originate from a human donor in good health (CMV status not recorded). Some clones in this sample may be carry-over from other donors' samples.

The chain joins TRBV28 to TRBJ2-7, with D perhaps TRBD1 (6 bases). This CDR3 contains 13 residues. Germline CDR1 MDHEN, CDR2 SYDVKM. DNA for the CDR3: TGTGCGGGGCGAGGACAGAGCTCCTACGAGCAGTACTTC. Translated, it gives CAGRGQSSYEQYF.

The chain recombines TRBV29-1 with TRBJ2-2; unclear D gene. The CDR3 sequence is 13 residues long. V lost 3 bases, J lost 1 base, and 6 bases lay in between. Germline V gives CDR1 SQVTM, CDR2 ANQGSEA. CDR3 sequence reads: CSVDPENTGELFF. In DNA form, the CDR3 reads TGCAGCGTTGATCCAGAGAACACCGGGGAGCTGTTTTTT.

This clonotype came up a few times. CDR3 nucleotides: TGTGCCAGCAGTTTCGATACTAGCGGGGGCCCGTTCTACGAGCAGTACTTC. Its translation is CASSFDTSGGPFYEQYF. The chain recombines TRBV12-3 or TRBV12-4 with TRBJ2-7; 11 nucleotides agree with TRBD2. V was pared by 3 bases and J by 3 bases, with 10 bases of the junction left unmatched. The length of the CDR3 is 17 residues.

The table lists this clonotype with many counts. The genes are TRBV7-2 and TRBJ2-1; D remains unclear. Trimming left V 2 bases short and J 7 bases short, with 3 bases between. The CDR3 is 11 amino acids. CDR1 SGHTA and CDR2 FQGNSA come from the germline V gene. CDR3 protein: CASSLWNEQFF. CDR3 DNA: TGTGCCAGCAGCTTATGGAATGAGCAGTTCTTC.

Only a few counts were recorded for this clonotype. The chain is built from TRBV12-3 or TRBV12-4 and TRBJ2-3; TRBD2 might be the D (6 bases). The CDR3 loop spans 13 amino acids. V lost 4 bases and J lost 6, with 11 bases in between. CDR3 DNA sequence: TGTGCCAGCAGTTCAAGGAGGGTGGATACGCAGTATTTT. The encoded protein is CASSSRRVDTQYF.

This chain links TRBV7-2 with TRBJ1-6; the match to TRBD1 covers 7 bases. Germline V lookup: CDR1 SGHTA, CDR2 FQGNSA. V shed 1 base, J shed 11 bases, and the junction held 5 bases outside the gene matches. The CDR3 is 14 amino acids. CDR3: CASSLEGDSPPLHF. Here the CDR3 DNA reads TGTGCCAGCAGCTTAGAGGGGGACAGTCCACCCCTCCACTTT.

The CDR3 here is CASSYGQGWRTDTQYF. The CDR3 DNA reads TGTGCCAGCAGCTACGGACAGGGCTGGCGGACAGATACGCAGTATTTT. The chain carries TRBV5-5 and TRBJ2-3, with TRBD1 matching 8 bases. Germline CDR1 reads SGHKS; CDR2 reads YYEKEE (reference sequence). The CDR3 totals 16 residues. Trimming removed 3 bases from V and 3 bases from J; junction bases left unmatched: 9.

V usage is TRBV7-9 and J usage is TRBJ2-2; D uncertain. The CDR3 contains 14 residues. The V end was cut by 3 bases, the J end by 2 bases, with 7 bases between. Germline V gene sequence: CDR1 SEHNR, CDR2 FQNEAQ (reference sequence). In DNA form, the CDR3 reads TGTGCCAGCAGCTTTAACAGTAACACCGGGGAGCTGTTTTTT. Translation gives CASSFNSNTGELFF.

This clonotype was picked up a small number of times. The chain links TRBV11-2 to TRBJ1-1; weak D call: TRBD1 (5 bases). Trimming left V 0 bases short and J 11 bases short, with 16 bases between. Germline V gene data show CDR1 as SGHAT and CDR2 as FQNNGV. The CDR3 extends over 14 amino acids. The CDR3 DNA reads TGTGCCAGCAGCTTAGATTGGGGCCAGGGTAAGGCTTTCTTT. It yields the protein CASSLDWGQGKAFF.

This sequence joins TRBV7-4 and TRBJ2-1; D is undetermined. Trimming cost V 1 base and J 10 bases, with 8 bases left between them. The CDR3 runs to 12 residues. Germline CDR1 SGHVT, CDR2 SQSDAQ. The DNA of the CDR3 is TGTGCCAGCAGCTTAGTCAGCGCCGAGCAGTTCTTC. Amino acid sequence: CASSLVSAEQFF.

This clonotype was seen a handful of times. V usage is TRBV6-1 and J usage is TRBJ1-6; TRBD1 matches at 7 bases. Germline-derived CDR1 and CDR2 are MNHNS and SASEGT. CDR3 size: 14 residues. The J segment lost 7 bases and the V segment lost 6 bases, leaving 6 bases of the junction unmatched. CDR3 nucleotide sequence: TGTGCCAGCAGGGCGGGACAGCCGAATTCACCCCTCCACTTT. Its translation: CASRAGQPNSPLHF.

As DNA, the CDR3 is TGTGCCAGCAGCACAGGGTCTGGTGAAAAACTGTTTTTT. Translated, it gives CASSTGSGEKLFF. The rearrangement uses TRBV6-5 and TRBJ1-4; weak D call: TRBD1 (6 bases). The V end was cut by 6 bases, the J end by 7 bases, with 12 bases between. Per the germline V gene, CDR1 is MNHEY and CDR2 is SVGAGI. The CDR3 covers 13 residues.

The chain has TRBV7-2 and TRBJ2-5; tentatively, D is TRBD2 (6 bases). Germline V lookup: CDR1 SGHTA, CDR2 FQGNSA. The CDR3 sequence is 14 residues long. Deletions cut 3 bases from V and 6 bases from J, with 14 bases between. CDR3: CASSLGLLRKTQYF. For the CDR3, the DNA is TGTGCCAGCAGCTTGGGACTGCTAAGAAAGACCCAGTACTTC.

By share, this clonotype counts as hyperexpanded. V usage is TRBV7-6 and J usage is TRBJ2-7, with D possibly being TRBD1 or TRBD2 (5 bases each). Germline-derived CDR1 and CDR2 are SGHVS and FNYEAQ. This CDR3 is 14 amino acids long. V was trimmed by 2 bases and J by 5 bases, leaving 13 bases between them. The CDR3 loop is CASSLSDMGDEQYF. The CDR3 bases are TGTGCCAGCAGCTTAAGCGACATGGGGGACGAGCAGTACTTC.